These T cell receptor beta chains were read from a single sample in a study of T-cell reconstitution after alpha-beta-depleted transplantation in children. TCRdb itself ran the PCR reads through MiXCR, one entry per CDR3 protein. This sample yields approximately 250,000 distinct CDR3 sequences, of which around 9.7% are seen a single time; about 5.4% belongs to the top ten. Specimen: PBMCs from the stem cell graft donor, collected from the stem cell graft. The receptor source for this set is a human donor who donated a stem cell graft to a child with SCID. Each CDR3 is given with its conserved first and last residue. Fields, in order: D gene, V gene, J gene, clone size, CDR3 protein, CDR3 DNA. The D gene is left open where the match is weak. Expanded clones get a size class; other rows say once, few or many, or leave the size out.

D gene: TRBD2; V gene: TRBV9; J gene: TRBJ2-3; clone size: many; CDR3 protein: CASSVASGGPDTQYF; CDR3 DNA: TGTGCCAGCAGCGTAGCCTCGGGGGGTCCAGATACGCAGTATTTT
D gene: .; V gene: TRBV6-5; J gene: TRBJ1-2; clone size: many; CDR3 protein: CASSYTPGTSYGYTF; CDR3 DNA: TGTGCCAGCAGTTACACTCCGGGGACCTCGTATGGCTACACCTTC
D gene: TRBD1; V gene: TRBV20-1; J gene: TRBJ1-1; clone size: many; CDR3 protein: CSVKQGARTEAFF; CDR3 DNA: TGCAGTGTTAAACAGGGGGCTCGCACTGAAGCTTTCTTT
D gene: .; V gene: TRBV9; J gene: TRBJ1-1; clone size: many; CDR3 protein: CASSPYGGENTEAFF; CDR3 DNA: TGTGCCAGCAGCCCTTATGGGGGCGAGAACACTGAAGCTTTCTTT
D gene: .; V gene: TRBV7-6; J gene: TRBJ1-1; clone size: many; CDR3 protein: CASSRHPGPTNTEAFF; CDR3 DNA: TGTGCCAGCAGCCGCCATCCGGGACCGACGAACACTGAAGCTTTCTTT
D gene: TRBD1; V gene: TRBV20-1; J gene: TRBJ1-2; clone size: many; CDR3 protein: CSAPGQSDYGYTF; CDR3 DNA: TGCAGTGCCCCGGGACAGTCGGACTATGGCTACACCTTC
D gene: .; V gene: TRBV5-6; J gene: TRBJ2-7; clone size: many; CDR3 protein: CASSWGDTAYEQYF; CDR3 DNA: TGTGCCAGCAGCTGGGGTGACACAGCCTACGAGCAGTACTTC
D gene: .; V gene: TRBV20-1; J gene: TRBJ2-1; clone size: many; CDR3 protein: CSARGIPGVGYNEQFF; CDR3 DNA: TGCAGTGCTAGAGGGATCCCTGGAGTCGGTTACAATGAGCAGTTCTTC
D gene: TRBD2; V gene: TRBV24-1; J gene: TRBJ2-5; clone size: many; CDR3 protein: CATSDLSGDQETQYF; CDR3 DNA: TGTGCCACCAGTGACCTTAGCGGGGATCAAGAGACCCAGTACTTC
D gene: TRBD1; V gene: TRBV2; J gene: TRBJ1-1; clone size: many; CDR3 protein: CAGCRGRDTEAFF; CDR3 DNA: TGTGCCGGGTGTAGGGGGCGGGACACTGAAGCTTTCTTT
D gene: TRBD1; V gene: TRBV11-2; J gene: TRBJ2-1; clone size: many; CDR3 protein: CASSSRTGGRYNEQFF; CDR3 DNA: TGTGCCAGCAGCTCCAGGACAGGGGGCAGATACAATGAGCAGTTCTTC
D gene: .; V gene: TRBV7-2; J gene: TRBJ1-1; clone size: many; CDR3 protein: CASSPPTTEAFF; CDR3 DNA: TGTGCCAGCAGCCCGCCCACTACTGAAGCTTTCTTT
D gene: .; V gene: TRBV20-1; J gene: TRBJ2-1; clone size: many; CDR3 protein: CSAREVTSSYNEQFF; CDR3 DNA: TGCAGTGCTAGAGAGGTGACTAGCTCCTACAATGAGCAGTTCTTC
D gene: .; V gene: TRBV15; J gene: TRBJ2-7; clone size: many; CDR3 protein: CATSRAVSSYEQYF; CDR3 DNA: TGTGCCACCAGCAGAGCTGTCAGCTCCTACGAGCAGTACTTC
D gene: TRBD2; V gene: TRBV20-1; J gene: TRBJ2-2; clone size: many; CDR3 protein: CSALGLGGSRDTGELFF; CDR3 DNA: TGCAGTGCTCTGGGACTAGGAGGCTCTAGGGACACCGGGGAGCTGTTTTTT
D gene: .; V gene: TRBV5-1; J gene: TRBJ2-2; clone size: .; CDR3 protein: CASSLSEGMNTGELFF; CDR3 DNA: TGCGCCAGCAGCTTGTCGGAGGGAATGAACACCGGCGAGCTGTTTTTT
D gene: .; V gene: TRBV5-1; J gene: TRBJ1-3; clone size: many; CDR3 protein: CASSSSGLNSGNTIYF; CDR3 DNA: TGCGCCAGCAGCTCTTCGGGACTAAACTCTGGAAACACCATATATTTT
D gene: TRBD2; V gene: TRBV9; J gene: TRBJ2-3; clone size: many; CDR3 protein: CASSFQTSEFTDTQYF; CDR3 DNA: TGTGCCAGCAGCTTCCAGACTAGCGAGTTCACAGATACGCAGTATTTT
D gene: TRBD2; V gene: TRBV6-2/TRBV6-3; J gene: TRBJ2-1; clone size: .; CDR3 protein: CASSLRGGGNEQFF; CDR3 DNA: TGTGCCAGCAGCCTGCGGGGGGGCGGGAATGAGCAGTTCTTC
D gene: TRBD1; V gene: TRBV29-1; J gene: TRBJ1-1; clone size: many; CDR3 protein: CSVHRGSGTEAFF; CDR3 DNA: TGCAGCGTCCACAGGGGCTCGGGGACTGAAGCTTTCTTT
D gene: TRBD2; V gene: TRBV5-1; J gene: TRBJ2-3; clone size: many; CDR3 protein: CASSLALAAISTDTQYF; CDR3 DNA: TGCGCCAGCAGCTTGGCCCTAGCGGCCATTAGCACAGATACGCAGTATTTT
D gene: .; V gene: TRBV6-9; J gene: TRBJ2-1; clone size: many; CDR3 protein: CASTPIVGAYNEQFF; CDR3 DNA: TGTGCCAGCACCCCCATTGTGGGAGCCTACAATGAGCAGTTCTTC
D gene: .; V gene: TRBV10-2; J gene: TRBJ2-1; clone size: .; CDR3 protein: CASLRGRGTGSYNEQFF; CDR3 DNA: TGCGCCAGCCTGCGAGGTCGGGGGACGGGCTCCTACAATGAGCAGTTCTTC
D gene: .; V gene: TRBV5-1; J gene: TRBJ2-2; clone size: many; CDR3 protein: CASSRREVKDTGELFF; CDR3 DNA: TGCGCCAGCAGCCGCAGGGAAGTAAAGGACACCGGGGAGCTGTTTTTT
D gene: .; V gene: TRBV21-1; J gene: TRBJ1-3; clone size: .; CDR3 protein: CASSIQGAGNTIYF; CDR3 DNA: TGTGCCAGCAGCATACAGGGAGCTGGAAACACCATATATTTT
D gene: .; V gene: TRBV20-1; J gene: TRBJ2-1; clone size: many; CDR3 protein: CSARDKRMDEQFF; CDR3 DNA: TGCAGTGCTAGAGATAAGAGGATGGATGAGCAGTTCTTC